These 16 T cell receptor beta chains came from one sample sequenced in a study of response to subunit inactivated influenza vaccine. TCRdb independently ran MiXCR on the RT-PCR reads; one entry per CDR3 protein. This sample yields about 780,000 distinct CDR3 sequences, of which about a fifth are seen a single time; roughly 11% belongs to the top ten. The source was PBMCs from blood, collected 4 to 6 days after vaccination. The source is a man between 45 and 60 years old who received an inactivated influenza vaccine.

The table lists this clonotype with a count of one. The DNA of the CDR3 is TGTGCCAGCAGCACCGGACCCACGGGGGAGCAGTACTTC. It yields the protein CASSTGPTGEQYF. The chain employs TRBV7-3 and TRBJ2-7; possible D gene TRBD2, 5 bases. The CDR3 runs to 13 residues. V lost 5 bases, J lost 7 bases, and 15 bases lay in between. From germline, CDR1 is SGHTA and CDR2 FQGTGA.

In this sample, this clonotype turned up a few times. The CDR3 protein is CASSSDRGWGETQYF. The CDR3 DNA follows: TGTGCCAGCAGCAGCGACAGGGGCTGGGGGGAGACCCAGTACTTC. V and J are TRBV11-2 and TRBJ2-5; 8 bases line up with TRBD1. V lost 5 bases to trimming and J lost 5 bases; unmatched junction nucleotides: 10. CDR3 length: 15 amino acids. Per the germline V gene, CDR1 is SGHAT and CDR2 is FQNNGV.

This clonotype was detected a few times. V gene TRBV5-1 combines with J gene TRBJ2-7, with 8 bases matching TRBD2. After removal of 4 bases from V and 3 bases from J, the junction contained 6 bases not matched to a gene. CDR3 length equals 14 residues. Germline V lookup: CDR1 SGHRS, CDR2 YFSETQ. The CDR3 spells CASSTGLDSYEQYF. CDR3 bases: TGCGCCAGCAGCACGGGACTAGATAGCTACGAGCAGTACTTC.

V is TRBV5-6 and J is TRBJ1-6, with a weak D call TRBD1 (5 bases). Looked up from germline, CDR1 is SGHDT and CDR2 is YYEEEE. The CDR3 loop spans 14 amino acids. Deletions cut 4 bases from V and 10 bases from J, with 15 bases between. The CDR3 DNA follows: TGTGCCAGCAGCCGGGGGAGCCTTGACTCACCCCTCCACTTT. It is translated as CASSRGSLDSPLHF.

The chain combines TRBV4-2 with TRBJ2-3, with TRBD2 matching over 12 bases. The CDR3 is 17 residues long. Germline V gene data show CDR1 as LGHNA and CDR2 as YNFKEQ. V dropped 6 bases and J dropped 4; count of bases not matched to a gene: 11. CDR3 sequence reads: CASSLSTSGRVSDTQYF. The DNA for the CDR3 is TGTGCCAGCAGTCTCTCGACTAGCGGGAGAGTCTCAGATACGCAGTATTTT.

There are many counts of this clonotype. The chain links TRBV20-1 to TRBJ2-7; unclear D gene. From germline, CDR1 is DFQATT and CDR2 SNEGSKA (reference sequence). The CDR3 sequence is 11 residues long. The V and J ends lost 1 base and 7 bases respectively, with 8 bases between them. The CDR3 reads CSARVYGEQYF. The DNA for the CDR3 is TGCAGTGCTAGAGTTTACGGGGAGCAGTACTTC.

There are many counts of this clonotype. The V gene is TRBV5-5, the J gene TRBJ2-7; 9 bases agree with TRBD2. V gave up 4 bases and J gave up 1 base; unmatched junction bases: 6. The CDR3 covers 15 residues. The germline V gene has CDR1 SGHKS and CDR2 YYEKEE (reference sequence). The CDR3, as DNA: TGTGCCAGCAGCCACCGACTAGCGGAATCCTACGAGCAGTACTTC. Protein sequence: CASSHRLAESYEQYF.

This clonotype was seen repeatedly, ten times or more. The chain recombines TRBV5-1 with TRBJ2-2; D perhaps matches TRBD2 (5 bases). This CDR3 is 15 amino acids long. Germline V gene sequence: CDR1 SGHRS, CDR2 YFSETQ. Trimming cost V 1 base and J 0 bases, with 7 bases left between them. The CDR3 DNA follows: TGCGCCAGCAGCTTGCGGACTGCGAACACCGGGGAGCTGTTTTTT. It yields the protein CASSLRTANTGELFF.

The table lists this clonotype with many counts. V is TRBV12-3 or TRBV12-4 and J is TRBJ1-5; D is undetermined. Trimming stripped 4 bases from V and 11 bases from J, with 12 bases between. The CDR3 runs to 12 residues. CDR3 DNA sequence: TGTGCCAGCAGTTCCCACAGCGGGGCCCAGCATTTT. Translating gives CASSSHSGAQHF.

The V call is TRBV4-1, the J call TRBJ2-1, with 7 bases lining up with TRBD1. From germline, CDR1 is MGHRA and CDR2 YSYEKL. The length of the CDR3 is 14 residues. V gave up 0 bases and J gave up 4 bases; unmatched junction bases: 0. CDR3 in DNA: TGCGCCAGCAGCCAAGAGGGACAGTACAATGAGCAGTTCTTC. Translating gives CASSQEGQYNEQFF.

The table lists this clonotype with a few counts. The gene calls are TRBV12-3 or TRBV12-4 and TRBJ1-5, with D possibly matching TRBD1 (5 bases). This CDR3 spans 13 amino acids. Trimming left V 5 bases short and J 7 bases short, with 12 bases between. CDR3 protein: CASSGGGRQPQHF. The CDR3 nucleotides read TGTGCCAGCAGTGGGGGGGGGAGACAGCCCCAGCATTTT.

This chain joins TRBV12-3 or TRBV12-4 and TRBJ2-7, with a tentative D call TRBD2 (7 bases). This CDR3 comprises 13 residues. Trimming pared 1 base from V and 6 bases from J, leaving 10 bases between. CDR3 DNA: TGTGCCAGCAGTTTAGTTCGGGGGGCCGAGCAGTACTTC. Translating it yields CASSLVRGAEQYF.

This clonotype was found a few times. V usage is TRBV4-2 and J usage is TRBJ2-7; D may be TRBD2 (7 bases). Germline CDR1 reads LGHNA; CDR2 reads YNFKEQ. The CDR3 is made up of 16 amino acids. The V end lost 4 bases, the J end lost 7 bases, and 23 bases lay between the germline ends. The CDR3 DNA reads as TGTGCCAGCAGCCCAAGGGGGGGTGGAGGTGTGGGGGAGCAGTACTTC. It is translated as CASSPRGGGGVGEQYF.

The chain links TRBV7-2 to TRBJ1-1; D is unresolved. V lost 3 bases and J lost 1, with 9 bases in between. CDR1 SGHTA and CDR2 FQGNSA come from the germline V gene. The CDR3 consists of 14 residues. The CDR3 coding sequence is TGTGCCAGCAGCTTTGGGCTATGGAACACTGAAGCTTTCTTT. Amino acids: CASSFGLWNTEAFF.

The CDR3 sequence: CAMGPGSGETQYF. CDR3 bases: TGTGCCATGGGCCCCGGGTCCGGAGAGACCCAGTACTTC. The chain recombines TRBV4-2 with TRBJ2-5; no clear D. The V and J ends lost 10 bases and 4 bases respectively, with 16 bases between them. Germline CDR1 is LGHNA and CDR2 is YNFKEQ. This CDR3 has 13 residues.

The gene calls are TRBV7-2 and TRBJ1-4; TRBD1 matches at 8 bases. Germline assignment: CDR1 SGHTA and CDR2 FQGNSA. The CDR3 has 15 residues. The ends lost 6 bases at V and 7 bases at J; junction bases unmatched: 10. The CDR3 DNA reads as TGTGCCAGCAGATATACCGGGACAGGAGGTGAAAAACTGTTTTTT. Translating it yields CASRYTGTGGEKLFF.